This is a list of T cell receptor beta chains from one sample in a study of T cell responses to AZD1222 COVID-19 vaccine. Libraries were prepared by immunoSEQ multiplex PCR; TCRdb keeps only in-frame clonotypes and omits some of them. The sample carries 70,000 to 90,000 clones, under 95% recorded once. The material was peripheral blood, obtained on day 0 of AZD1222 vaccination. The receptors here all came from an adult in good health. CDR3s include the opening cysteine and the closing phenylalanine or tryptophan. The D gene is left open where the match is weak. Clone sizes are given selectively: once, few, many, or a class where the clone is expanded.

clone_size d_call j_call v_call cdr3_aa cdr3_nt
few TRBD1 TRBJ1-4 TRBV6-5 CASNLQGAANEKLFF TGTGCCAGCAATCTACAGGGGGCCGCTAATGAAAAACTGTTTTTT
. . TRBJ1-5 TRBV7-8 CASSLGRGRVGNQPQHF TGTGCCAGCAGCTTAGGTAGGGGCAGGGTTGGCAATCAGCCCCAGCATTTT
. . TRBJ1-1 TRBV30 CAWSVSIRAAEAFF TGTGCCTGGAGTGTCTCCATTAGGGCCGCTGAAGCTTTCTTT
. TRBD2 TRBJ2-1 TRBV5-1 CASSLEGLPYNEQFF TGCGCCAGCAGCTTAGAGGGACTACCTTACAATGAGCAGTTCTTC
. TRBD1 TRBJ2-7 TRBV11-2 CASSLAGGGGYEQYF TGTGCCAGCAGCTTAGCAGGGGGCGGTGGGTACGAGCAGTACTTC
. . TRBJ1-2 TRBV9 CASSVGQGPYGYTF TGTGCCAGCAGCGTAGGCCAGGGCCCCTATGGCTACACCTTC
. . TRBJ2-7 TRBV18 CASSPLAGTYEQYF TGTGCCAGCTCACCACTGGCAGGGACCTACGAGCAGTACTTC
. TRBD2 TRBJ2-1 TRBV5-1 CASSGGLAGASFNEQFF TGCGCCAGCAGCGGAGGACTAGCGGGAGCCTCCTTCAATGAGCAGTTCTTC
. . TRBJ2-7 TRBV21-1 CASSPRRAEQYF TGTGCCAGCAGCCCACGCCGGGCTGAGCAGTACTTC
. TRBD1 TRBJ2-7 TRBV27 CASSFGTGKIYEQYF TGTGCCAGCAGCTTTGGGACAGGGAAGATCTACGAGCAGTACTTC
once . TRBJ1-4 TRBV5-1 CASSLEGTSRKLFF TGCGCCAGCAGCTTAGAGGGGACGAGCCGGAAACTGTTTTTT
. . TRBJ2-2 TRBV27 CASSPGVGVMRELFF TGTGCCAGCAGCCCCGGGGTTGGTGTCATGAGGGAGCTGTTTTTT
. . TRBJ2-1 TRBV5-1 CASSFQNPDEQFF TGCGCCAGCAGCTTTCAAAACCCGGATGAGCAGTTCTTC
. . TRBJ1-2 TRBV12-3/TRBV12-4 CASSLGNYYGYTF TGTGCCAGCAGTTTAGGCAACTACTATGGCTACACCTTC
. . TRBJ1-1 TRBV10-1 CASSDADDPNRAEAFF TGCGCCAGCAGTGATGCGGACGACCCCAATCGTGCTGAAGCTTTCTTT